Each of the 6 T cell receptor beta chains below was sequenced from the same sample in a study of blood T cell repertoires in COVID-19 (dated by TCRdb to 2018 to 2021). Receptor amplification or capture employed the immunoSEQ multiplex PCR assay. This is the immuneACCESS table as TCRdb keeps it, with only in-frame sequences that have V and J called. A part of the clones is gone; compared with another copy, unresolved V genes explain less than half, and the rest is unexplained. A total of about 59,000 clones appear in this sample, roughly 90% of them only once. Approximately 16% of the sample is in the top ten clones. Sample: peripheral blood. The receptors shown here come from a man aged 80 or over with acute or convalescent COVID-19.

The V and J genes are TRBV2 and TRBJ1-4; 7 bases line up with TRBD1. This CDR3 comprises 14 residues. With V trimmed by 3 bases and J by 5 bases, 3 bases remained unmatched. Germline CDR1 SNHLY, CDR2 FYNNEI. As DNA, the CDR3 is TGTGCCAGCAGTGAGGACAGGCCGAATGAAAAACTGTTTTTT. It is translated as CASSEDRPNEKLFF.

CDR3 loop: CASSEFPARSQGTGELFF. The CDR3 nucleotides read TGTGCCAGCAGTGAATTTCCCGCAAGGTCCCAGGGCACCGGGGAGCTGTTTTTT. The rearrangement uses TRBV25-1 and TRBJ2-2; D possibly corresponds to TRBD1 (5 bases). The CDR3 is 18 amino acids. CDR1 MGHDK and CDR2 SYGVNS come from the germline V gene. V shed 1 base and J shed 4 bases, with 19 bases lying between them.

The chain joins TRBV5-1 to TRBJ2-5, with TRBD2 identical over 10 bases. The CDR3 loop spans 16 amino acids. Germline trimming cut 2 bases from V and 5 bases from J; bases unmatched to any gene: 9. Germline V gives CDR1 SGHRS, CDR2 YFSETQ. The CDR3 spells CASSFPSGGTAETQYF. As DNA, the CDR3 is TGCGCCAGCAGCTTTCCTAGCGGGGGTACCGCGGAGACCCAGTACTTC.

The chain carries TRBV5-4 and TRBJ1-4; D is perhaps TRBD1 (5 bases). This CDR3 comprises 15 residues. V was trimmed by 4 bases and J by 4 bases, leaving 14 bases between them. Germline values: CDR1 SGHNT, CDR2 YYREEE (reference sequence). CDR3 nucleotide sequence: TGTGCCAGCAGCCCCGGGGGGTCCTATAATGAAAAACTGTTTTTT. Translating it yields CASSPGGSYNEKLFF.

The gene calls are TRBV19 and TRBJ1-6; a possible D gene is TRBD1 (6 bases). V lost 3 bases, J lost 10 bases, and 19 bases lay in between. The CDR3 sequence is 16 residues long. Germline CDR1 reads LNHDA; CDR2 reads SQIVND (reference sequence). The CDR3 loop reads CASSIGAVGRGSPLHF. The CDR3 DNA follows: TGTGCCAGTAGTATCGGGGCCGTTGGCAGGGGATCACCCCTCCACTTT.

The chain employs TRBV14 and TRBJ1-4; D possibly corresponds to TRBD1 (6 bases). Germline-derived CDR1 and CDR2 are SGHDN and FVKESK. The CDR3 consists of 15 residues. V was clipped by 2 bases and J by 5 bases, with 12 bases between them. The chain's CDR3 is CASSQQTGLNEKLFF. CDR3 DNA sequence: TGTGCCAGCAGCCAACAGACAGGTCTAAATGAAAAACTGTTTTTT.